This T cell receptor (beta chain) was found in a study of blood T cell repertoires in COVID-19. The repertoire was sequenced with immunoSEQ multiplex PCR; TCRdb's copy has only in-frame clones and lacks some. The repertoire holds 310,000 or so clones, with approximately 86% as singletons. This clone was observed a single time. CDR3 length: 16 residues. Per germline, CDR1 SGHTA and CDR2 FQGNSA. V was pared by 5 bases and J by 5 bases, with 12 bases of the junction left unmatched. The sequenced material came from peripheral blood. This clonotype was sampled from a woman aged 50 to 65 who had recovered from COVID-19. This chain connects TRBV7-2 to TRBJ1-2; 9 nucleotides align to TRBD1. The CDR3 loop reads CASSRDPGTGPYGYTF. In nucleotides, the CDR3 is TGTGCCAGCAGCCGGGACCCCGGGACAGGGCCTTATGGCTACACCTTC.